Listed below are T cell receptor beta chains from one sample, sequenced in a study of monozygotic twins with cystic fibrosis. The method was immunoSEQ multiplex PCR; TCRdb's version includes in-frame clones alone and lacks a portion of them. The table includes 15,000 to 20,000 clones, about 90% detected once. Sequencing was done on a sample of blood. All receptors come from a girl aged 2-9 years with cystic fibrosis. Each CDR3 is given without its conserved first and last residue. Clone sizes are given selectively: once, few, many, or a class where the clone is expanded.

ASSSGWVYAKKGYEQY | TRBV5-6 | NA
ASSTGGDGYT | TRBV6-6 | NA
ASTTTSGGELF | TRBV7-7 | NA
ASSPQGHFNTGELF | TRBV18 | NA
ASSGRDRVGGVSGYT | TRBV5-1 | NA
ASSVWEEGGYT | TRBV9 | NA
ASRDSTYEQY | TRBV25-1 | NA
ASSPGGDGGLHEQY | TRBV5-5 | NA
ARGDADRYSYGYT | TRBV30 | NA
ASSSDRPSSYEQY | TRBV5-4 | NA
ASRGGETQY | TRBV5-4 | NA
ASSNLGTGTNTEAF | TRBV5-5 | once
ASSSGTENSPLH | TRBV5-1 | NA
ASSSPEAGYYGYT | TRBV19 | NA
ASSVGLAGLGNEQF | TRBV2 | NA
ASRRGRDGNQPQH | TRBV2 | NA
SVVRGSGSRTDTQY | TRBV29-1 | NA
ASSATSGRALGSEF | TRBV9 | NA
STSTDTQY | TRBV20-1 | NA
ASSHTSGGNNEQF | TRBV4-2 | NA
ASSLYSESLRSDQFYGYT | TRBV7-8 | NA
ASSVFGTARPVPQH | TRBV19 | NA
ASSISQGGTEAF | TRBV19 | NA
AWKVGQAMNTEAF | TRBV30 | few
ASRLGAEKLF | TRBV6-1 | NA